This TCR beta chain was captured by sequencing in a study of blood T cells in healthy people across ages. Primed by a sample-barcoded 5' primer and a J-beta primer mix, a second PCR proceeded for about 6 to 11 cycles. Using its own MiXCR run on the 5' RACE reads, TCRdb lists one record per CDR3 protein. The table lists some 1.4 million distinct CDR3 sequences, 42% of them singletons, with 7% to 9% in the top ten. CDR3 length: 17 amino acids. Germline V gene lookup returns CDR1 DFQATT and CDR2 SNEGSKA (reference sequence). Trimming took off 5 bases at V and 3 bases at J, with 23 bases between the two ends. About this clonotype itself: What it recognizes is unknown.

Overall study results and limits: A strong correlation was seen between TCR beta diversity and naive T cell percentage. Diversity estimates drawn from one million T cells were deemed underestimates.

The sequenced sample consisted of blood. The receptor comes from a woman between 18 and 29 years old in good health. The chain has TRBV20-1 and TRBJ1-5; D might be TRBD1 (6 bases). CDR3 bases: TGCAGTGCTCCCGAAGTCGGGGGCCACCAGATCAATCAGCCCCAGCATTTT. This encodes CSAPEVGGHQINQPQHF.